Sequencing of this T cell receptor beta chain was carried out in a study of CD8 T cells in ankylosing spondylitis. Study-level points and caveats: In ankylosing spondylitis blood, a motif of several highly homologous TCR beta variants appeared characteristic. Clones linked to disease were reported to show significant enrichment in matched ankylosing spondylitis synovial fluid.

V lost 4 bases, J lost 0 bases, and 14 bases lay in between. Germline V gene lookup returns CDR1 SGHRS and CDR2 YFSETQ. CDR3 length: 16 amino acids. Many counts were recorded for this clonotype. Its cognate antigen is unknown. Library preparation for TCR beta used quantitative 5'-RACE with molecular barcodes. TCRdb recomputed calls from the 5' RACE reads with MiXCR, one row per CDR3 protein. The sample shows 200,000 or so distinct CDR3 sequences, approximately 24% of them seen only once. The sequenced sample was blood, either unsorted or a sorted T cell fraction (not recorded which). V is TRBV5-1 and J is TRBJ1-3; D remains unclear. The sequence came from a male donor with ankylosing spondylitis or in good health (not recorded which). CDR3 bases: TGCGCCAGCAGCCTATACGCCGGATTCTCTGGAAACACCATATATTTT. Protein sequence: CASSLYAGFSGNTIYF.